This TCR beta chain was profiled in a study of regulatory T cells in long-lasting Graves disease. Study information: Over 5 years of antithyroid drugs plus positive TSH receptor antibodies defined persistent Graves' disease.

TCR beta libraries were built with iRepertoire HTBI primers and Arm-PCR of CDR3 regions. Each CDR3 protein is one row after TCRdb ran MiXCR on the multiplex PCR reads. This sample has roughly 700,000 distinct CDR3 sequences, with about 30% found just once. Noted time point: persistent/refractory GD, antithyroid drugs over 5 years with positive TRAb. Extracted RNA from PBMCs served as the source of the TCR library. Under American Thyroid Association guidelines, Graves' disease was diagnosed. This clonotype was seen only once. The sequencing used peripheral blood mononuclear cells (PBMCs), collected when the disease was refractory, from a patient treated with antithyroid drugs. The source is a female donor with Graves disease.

The CDR3 coding sequence is TGTGCCAGTAGCGAGAGAGGGTCGAACACTGAAGCTTTCTTT. Translated, it gives CASSERGSNTEAFF. The genes are TRBV19 and TRBJ1-1; D ambiguous. The CDR3 has 14 residues. Trimming stripped 6 bases from V and 1 base from J, with 12 bases between. Per germline, CDR1 LNHDA and CDR2 SQIVND (reference sequence). Full variable domain (missing parts from reference TRBV19 and TRBJ1-1): DGGITQSPKYLFRKEGQNVTLSCEQNLNHDAMYWYRQDPGQGLRLIYYSQIVNDFQKGDIAEGYSVSREKKESFPLTVTSAQKNPTAFYLCASSERGSNTEAFFGQGTRLTVV.